The clone carrying this T cell receptor beta chain has just a few counts. These data come from a study of spatial heterogeneity in lung cancer. CDR3 length equals 15 residues. The germline V gene encodes CDR1 SGHAT and CDR2 FQNNGV. The trim removed 0 bases at V and 6 bases at J, leaving 5 bases unmatched. All TCR cDNA molecules were individually tagged with a unique molecular identifier. TCRdb called the 5' RACE reads again in MiXCR, with one record for every CDR3 protein. The sample gives about 27,000 distinct CDR3 sequences, roughly 5% of which show up once; 24% is in the top ten. The time point: blood at routine non-recurrence follow-up after resection. Frozen PBMC, nontumor lung or tumor provided whole RNA, which was sequenced unsorted.

The receptor was isolated from a female donor with early-stage non-small cell lung cancer. The starting material was PBMCs, obtained at follow-up. V and J are TRBV11-2 and TRBJ2-3, with TRBD2 matching 8 bases. For the CDR3, the DNA is TGTGCCAGCAGCTTAGATAGGAGCGGGAGTGATACGCAGTATTTT. It translates to CASSLDRSGSDTQYF.